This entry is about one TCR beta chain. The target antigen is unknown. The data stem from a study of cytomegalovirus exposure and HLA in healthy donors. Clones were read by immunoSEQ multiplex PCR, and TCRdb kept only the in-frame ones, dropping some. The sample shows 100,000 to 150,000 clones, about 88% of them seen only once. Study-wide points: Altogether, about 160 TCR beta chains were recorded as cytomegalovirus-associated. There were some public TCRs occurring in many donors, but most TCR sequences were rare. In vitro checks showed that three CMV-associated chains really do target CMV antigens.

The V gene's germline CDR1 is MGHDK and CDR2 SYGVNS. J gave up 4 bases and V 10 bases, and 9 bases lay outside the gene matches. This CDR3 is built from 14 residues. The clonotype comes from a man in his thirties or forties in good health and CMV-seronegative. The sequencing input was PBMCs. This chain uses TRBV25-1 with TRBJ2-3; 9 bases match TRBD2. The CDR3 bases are TGTGCCACAGCGCATAGCGGGAGTTCAGATACGCAGTATTTT. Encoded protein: CATAHSGSSDTQYF.